What follows are 17 T cell receptor beta chains derived from one specimen sequenced in a study of cytomegalovirus exposure and HLA in healthy donors. With 60 Vbeta and 13 Jbeta primers, the PCR was carried out. Repertoires were generated with immunoSEQ multiplex PCR, while TCRdb's copy carries only in-frame clones and drops some. The top ten hold under 1.5% of the sample, which has 99,000 or so clones, roughly 79% seen once. Sequencing was carried out using PBMCs. These receptors all come from a man aged 35 to 55 in good health and CMV-seronegative.

The V and J genes are TRBV5-1 and TRBJ2-7, with D perhaps matching TRBD2 (5 bases). V was cut by 3 bases and J by 2 bases, with 12 bases left in between. Germline CDR1 reads SGHRS; CDR2 reads YFSETQ. This CDR3 region has 14 residues. The CDR3 region has the DNA TGCGCCAGCAGCTCATGGACGGGAACCTACGAGCAGTACTTC. Amino acid sequence: CASSSWTGTYEQYF.

This clone was observed a single time. The chain joins TRBV19 to TRBJ2-3; tentative D call: TRBD2 (6 bases). The CDR3 contains 14 residues. Trimming cost V 5 bases and J 2 bases, with 11 bases left between them. From germline, CDR1 is LNHDA and CDR2 SQIVND (reference sequence). The CDR3 sequence is CASSAGTDTDTQYF. In DNA, the CDR3 is TGTGCCAGTAGTGCGGGGACCGACACAGATACGCAGTATTTT.

This clone has just one count. The chain uses TRBV6-5 and TRBJ2-5; 7 positions match TRBD2. The J segment lost 5 bases and the V segment lost 5 bases, leaving 2 bases of the junction unmatched. Germline V gene sequence: CDR1 MNHEY, CDR2 SVGAGI. The CDR3 length is 12 residues. The CDR3 DNA follows: TGTGCCAGCAGTGAACTAGCGGAGACCCAGTACTTC. Protein product: CASSELAETQYF.

Regarding this clone: A junction boundary mismatches the germline segment, possibly from a read error. Written as DNA, the CDR3 is TGCGCCAGCGGCTTTGACTTGACCGCCAATGAGCAGTTCTTC. This gives the protein CASGFDLTANEQFF. The V call is TRBV5-1, the J call TRBJ2-1; D gene uncertain. Germline V gives CDR1 SGHRS, CDR2 YFSETQ. The CDR3 is 14 residues long.

This chain connects TRBV5-1 to TRBJ2-3; D gene unclear. Germline V gene lookup returns CDR1 SGHRS and CDR2 YFSETQ. The CDR3 has 14 amino acids. The V and J ends lost 2 bases and 1 base respectively, with 8 bases between them. The CDR3 bases are TGCGCCAGCAGCTTCCTCGCGGGCACAGATACGCAGTATTTT. Translating gives CASSFLAGTDTQYF.

This sequence joins TRBV7-6 and TRBJ2-3; D possibly corresponds to TRBD1 (5 bases). Trimming took 11 bases from V and 2 from J, leaving 23 bases between them. The germline CDR1 and CDR2 sequences are SGHVS and FNYEAQ. This CDR3 region has 16 residues. In DNA form, the CDR3 reads TGTGCCTCTTTTCCGGCAGGGTTATTGTCCACAGATACGCAGTATTTT. Protein product: CASFPAGLLSTDTQYF.

The chain combines TRBV13 with TRBJ2-3; 8 bases match TRBD1. The CDR3 is 15 residues long. V was clipped by 7 bases and J by 3 bases; unmatched bases: 9. Germline values: CDR1 PRHDT, CDR2 FYEKMQ (reference sequence). The CDR3 here is CASNGQGIITDTQYF. In DNA form, the CDR3 reads TGTGCCAGCAATGGACAGGGTATCATTACAGATACGCAGTATTTT. Together with reference TRBV13 and TRBJ2-3, the CDR3 gives the full variable domain: AAGVIQSPRHLIKEKRETATLKCYPIPRHDTVYWYQQGPGQDPQFLISFYEKMQSDKGSIPDRFSAQQFSDYHSELNMSSLELGDSALYFCASNGQGIITDTQYFGPGTRLTVL.

The genes are TRBV7-9 and TRBJ2-7; weak D call: TRBD2 (6 bases). V was trimmed by 3 bases and J by 5 bases, leaving 11 bases between them. The V gene's germline CDR1 is SEHNR and CDR2 FQNEAQ (reference sequence). This CDR3 contains 13 residues. The CDR3 region has the DNA TGTGCCAGCAGCTTTGGAGGGATGAACGAGCAGTACTTC. The encoded protein is CASSFGGMNEQYF. Combining the CDR3 with reference TRBV7-9 and TRBJ2-7 gives the whole variable domain DTGVSQNPRHKITKRGQNVTFRCDPISEHNRLYWYRQTLGQGPEFLTYFQNEAQLEKSRLLSDRFSAERPKGSFSTLEIQRTEQGDSAMYLCASSFGGMNEQYFGPGTRLTVT.

This clone was seen only a few times. The chain couples TRBV9 to TRBJ2-1; D is possibly TRBD1 (5 bases). Trimming shortened V by 2 bases and J by 5 bases, and 11 bases separated the two germline ends. The germline gives CDR1 SGDLS, CDR2 YYNGEE. The CDR3 sequence is 14 residues long. The CDR3 nucleotides read TGTGCCAGCAGCGTTGAAGGACAAAACAATGAGCAGTTCTTC. This sequence encodes CASSVEGQNNEQFF.

V gene TRBV6-5 combines with J gene TRBJ2-7; 9 bases line up with TRBD1. Germline CDR1 and CDR2: MNHEY and SVGAGI. The ends lost 6 bases at V and 1 base at J; junction bases unmatched: 7. This CDR3 region has 15 residues. As DNA, the CDR3 is TGTGCCAGCAGAATACAGGGGGCGCGATCCTACGAGCAGTACTTC. This sequence encodes CASRIQGARSYEQYF.

CDR3: CASSMAGGSNEQFF. CDR3 DNA sequence: TGTGCCAGCAGTATGGCGGGAGGGAGCAATGAGCAGTTCTTC. The chain employs TRBV2 and TRBJ2-1; 9 bases agree with TRBD2. The CDR3 is 14 residues long. With V trimmed by 5 bases and J by 6 bases, 5 bases remained unmatched. The germline V gene encodes CDR1 SNHLY and CDR2 FYNNEI.

The rearrangement joins TRBV5-1 to TRBJ2-7; 9 bases are shared with TRBD1. The germline V gene encodes CDR1 SGHRS and CDR2 YFSETQ. The CDR3 extends over 15 amino acids. Losses at the gene ends were 3 bases for V and 4 bases for J; bases not matched to a gene: 8. CDR3 sequence reads: CASSSTGTGLYEQYF. The CDR3 bases are TGCGCCAGCAGCTCAACCGGGACAGGGTTGTACGAGCAGTACTTC.

The chain uses TRBV11-3 and TRBJ2-1; the match to TRBD2 covers 12 bases. V was clipped by 5 bases and J by 12 bases; unmatched bases: 2. The CDR3 is made up of 12 amino acids. CDR1 is SGHNT, CDR2 YENEEA, per germline. The CDR3 DNA is TGTGCCAGCAGCCAGACTAGCGGGAGGCAGTTCTTC. Translated: CASSQTSGRQFF.

This sequence joins TRBV7-8 and TRBJ2-7; D possibly corresponds to TRBD2 (5 bases). Between the trimmed V and J ends, which lost 5 bases and 2 bases, there was a span of 10 bases. The CDR3 length is 13 residues. Germline loops: CDR1 SGHVS, CDR2 FQNEAQ. DNA of the CDR3: TGTGCCAGCAGCCGCCTGGGAGCCTACGAGCAGTACTTC. Protein sequence: CASSRLGAYEQYF.

The gene calls are TRBV5-4 and TRBJ2-5, with D possibly being TRBD2 (6 bases). Germline lookup yields CDR1 SGHNT and CDR2 YYREEE (reference sequence). V lost 3 bases, J lost 5 bases, and 14 bases lay in between. The CDR3 length is 14 residues. CDR3 residues: CASSSAGLLETQYF. The CDR3, as DNA: TGTGCCAGCAGCTCGGCGGGGCTCTTGGAGACCCAGTACTTC.

This clone was counted a few times. The CDR3, as DNA: TGCGCCAGCAGCCGGATGACAGGGGGCAGTGAAGCTTTCTTT. Protein sequence: CASSRMTGGSEAFF. The rearrangement links TRBV4-3 to TRBJ1-1; 10 nucleotides agree with TRBD1. This CDR3 has 14 amino acids. Germline V gene lookup returns CDR1 LGHNA and CDR2 YSLEER. The trim removed 4 bases at V and 7 bases at J, leaving 6 bases unmatched.

Only one count was recorded for this clone. CDR3 DNA sequence: TGTGCCAGCAGCGAGGACAGGGGGTTCTCCTACGAGCAGTACTTC. Its translation: CASSEDRGFSYEQYF. The chain employs TRBV5-6 and TRBJ2-7; the match to TRBD1 covers 10 bases. The CDR3 is made up of 15 amino acids. The germline gives CDR1 SGHDT, CDR2 YYEEEE. V gave up 4 bases and J gave up 0 bases; unmatched junction bases: 4.